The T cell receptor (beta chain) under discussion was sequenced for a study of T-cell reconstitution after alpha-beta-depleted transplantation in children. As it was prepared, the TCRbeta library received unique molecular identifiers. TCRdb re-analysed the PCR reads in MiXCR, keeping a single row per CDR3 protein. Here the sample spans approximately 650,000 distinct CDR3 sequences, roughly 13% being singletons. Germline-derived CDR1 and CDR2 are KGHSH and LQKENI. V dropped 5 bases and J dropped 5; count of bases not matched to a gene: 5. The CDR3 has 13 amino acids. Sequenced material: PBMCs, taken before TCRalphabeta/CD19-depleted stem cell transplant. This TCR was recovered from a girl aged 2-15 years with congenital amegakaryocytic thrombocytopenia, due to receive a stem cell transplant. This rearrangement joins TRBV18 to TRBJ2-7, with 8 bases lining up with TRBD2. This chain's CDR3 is CASSTGTSNEQYF. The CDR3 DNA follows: TGTGCCAGCTCAACCGGGACTAGTAACGAGCAGTACTTC.